The 20 T cell receptor beta chains below come from one sample, sequenced in a study of spatial heterogeneity in lung cancer. Via MiXCR, TCRdb re-called the 5' RACE reads, giving one row per CDR3 protein. The data hold fewer than 55,000 distinct CDR3 sequences, with 7.4% observed a single time. Time point here: blood at routine non-recurrence follow-up after resection. Unsorted whole RNA of tumor, nontumor lung or frozen PBMC was sequenced. Sequenced material: PBMCs, taken at follow-up. The receptors here all came from a female donor with early-stage non-small cell lung cancer.

The chain has TRBV20-1 and TRBJ2-3; 8 bases match TRBD1. CDR1 is DFQATT and CDR2 is SNEGSKA in the germline V gene (reference sequence). The CDR3 runs 14 residues. J was trimmed by 4 bases and V by 1 base; bases with no gene match: 4. Here the CDR3 reads CSARGTGSPDTQYF. For the CDR3, the DNA is TGCAGTGCTAGAGGGACAGGGTCACCAGATACGCAGTATTTT.

This clonotype was counted a few times. This chain joins TRBV5-1 and TRBJ1-5; 7 bases map to TRBD1. J was trimmed by 7 bases and V by 0 bases; bases with no gene match: 7. The CDR3 is 15 residues long. The germline gives CDR1 SGHRS, CDR2 YFSETQ. In DNA form, the CDR3 reads TGCGCCAGCAGCTTGGCCCCGACAGGGTCCCAGCCCCAGCATTTT. Residues: CASSLAPTGSQPQHF. The whole variable domain, filled in from reference TRBV5-1 and TRBJ1-5, reads KAGVTQTPRYLIKTRGQQVTLSCSPISGHRSVSWYQQTPGQGLQFLFEYFSETQRNKGNFPGRFSGRQFSNSRSEMNVSTLELGDSALYLCASSLAPTGSQPQHFGDGTRLSIL.

This clonotype was detected only a few times. The chain is built from TRBV3-1 and TRBJ2-1; 8 positions agree with TRBD1. Germline-derived CDR1 and CDR2 are LGHDT and YNNKEL (reference sequence). The CDR3 has 16 residues. V trimming: 4 bases; J trimming: 8 bases; junction bases outside the gene matches: 13. Here the CDR3 DNA reads TGTGCCAGCAGCCGCCGCCTGGCAGGGGGCACCGATGAGCAGTTCTTC. It encodes CASSRRLAGGTDEQFF.

V is TRBV7-2 and J is TRBJ1-4, with TRBD1 matching over 8 bases. The germline V gene encodes CDR1 SGHTA and CDR2 FQGNSA. CDR3 length equals 14 residues. The trim removed 2 bases at V and 8 bases at J, leaving 4 bases unmatched. Here the CDR3 reads CASSLRQGHEKLFF. CDR3 sequence (DNA): TGTGCCAGCAGCTTAAGACAGGGGCACGAAAAACTGTTTTTT.

This clonotype was picked up many times. The chain links TRBV11-2 to TRBJ1-2, with D tentatively TRBD1 (6 bases). The germline gives CDR1 SGHAT, CDR2 FQNNGV. This CDR3 spans 13 amino acids. The V end lost 5 bases, the J end lost 5 bases, and 12 bases lay between the germline ends. In DNA form, the CDR3 reads TGTGCCAGCAGCCACGGACAGTTTTATGGCTACACCTTC. It specifies CASSHGQFYGYTF.

This clonotype was observed at least ten times. This chain links TRBV29-1 with TRBJ2-3, with 12 bases identical to TRBD1. The germline CDR1 and CDR2 sequences are SQVTM and ANQGSEA. The CDR3 is 14 residues long. The ends lost 5 bases at V and 8 bases at J; junction bases unmatched: 8. This CDR3 is CSVLGQGASSTQYF. DNA for the CDR3: TGCAGCGTTTTGGGACAGGGGGCGAGTAGTACGCAGTATTTT.

Only a few counts were recorded for this clonotype. The gene calls are TRBV7-9 and TRBJ2-3, with 8 bases that match TRBD2. This CDR3 is built from 14 residues. CDR1 and CDR2 (germline): SEHNR, FQNEAQ (reference sequence). V was pared by 1 base and J by 6 bases, with 3 bases of the junction left unmatched. The CDR3 DNA reads TGTGCCAGCAGCTTAGGCGGGGGGATGGATACGCAGTATTTT. Translating it yields CASSLGGGMDTQYF.

This clonotype occurred many times. The V gene is TRBV28, the J gene TRBJ1-6; D gene uncertain. Deletions cut 1 base from V and 4 bases from J, with 8 bases between. In germline, CDR1 is MDHEN, CDR2 SYDVKM. The CDR3 consists of 15 residues. The CDR3 region is CASSLSQLYNSPLHF. Here the CDR3 DNA reads TGTGCCAGCAGTTTATCGCAGCTTTATAATTCACCCCTCCACTTT.

Many counts were recorded for this clonotype. The CDR3 nucleotides are TGCGCCAGCAGCCGACTACCTTCCGGGACTAGCGGGGGGGCCGGAGAGACCCAGTACTTC. Protein sequence: CASSRLPSGTSGGAGETQYF. The chain couples TRBV4-1 to TRBJ2-5, with 16 bases aligning to TRBD2. This CDR3 spans 20 amino acids. Per the germline V gene, CDR1 is MGHRA and CDR2 is YSYEKL. Germline trimming cut 4 bases from V and 4 bases from J; bases unmatched to any gene: 15.

This clonotype was detected many times. V is TRBV3-1 and J is TRBJ1-1; D gene uncertain. V lost 4 bases, J lost 2 bases, and 11 bases lay in between. Germline V gives CDR1 LGHDT, CDR2 YNNKEL (reference sequence). This CDR3 is 14 amino acids long. The CDR3 is CASSPLNLNTEAFF. Here the CDR3 DNA reads TGTGCCAGCAGCCCCCTGAACTTAAACACTGAAGCTTTCTTT.

In its sample, this clonotype was seen a few times. This chain joins TRBV14 and TRBJ2-7, with a possible D match to TRBD1 (6 bases). The germline V gene has CDR1 SGHDN and CDR2 FVKESK. The V and J ends lost 4 bases and 2 bases respectively, with 9 bases between them. The CDR3 loop spans 13 amino acids. CDR3: CASSLSGAYEQYF. The CDR3 DNA sequence: TGTGCCAGCAGCCTGTCAGGGGCCTACGAGCAGTACTTC.

This clonotype was recorded at least ten times. The V and J genes are TRBV7-9 and TRBJ2-2; D remains ambiguous. This CDR3 has 11 residues. V shed 3 bases and J shed 7 bases, with 3 bases lying between them. Germline values: CDR1 SEHNR, CDR2 FQNEAQ (reference sequence). Here the CDR3 DNA reads TGTGCCAGCAGCTTCCACGGGGAGCTGTTTTTT. It encodes CASSFHGELFF.

The chain couples TRBV5-1 to TRBJ2-6; TRBD1 matches at 9 bases. The CDR3 loop spans 15 amino acids. V lost 2 bases, J lost 8 bases, and 5 bases stayed unmatched. Germline CDR1 SGHRS, CDR2 YFSETQ. The CDR3 region has the DNA TGCGCCAGCAGCTTACGGGGACAGGGAACCAACGTCCTGACTTTC. Translating it yields CASSLRGQGTNVLTF.

This clonotype was recorded many times. The chain employs TRBV20-1 and TRBJ2-7, with 7 bases identical to TRBD1. J was trimmed by 3 bases and V by 4 bases; bases with no gene match: 0. CDR3 size: 11 residues. Per the germline V gene, CDR1 is DFQATT and CDR2 is SNEGSKA (reference sequence). CDR3: CSANRGYEQYF. As DNA, the CDR3 is TGCAGTGCTAACAGGGGCTACGAGCAGTACTTC.

The chain links TRBV20-1 to TRBJ2-1, with 8 positions matching TRBD2. The CDR3 length is 15 residues. Germline V lookup: CDR1 DFQATT, CDR2 SNEGSKA (reference sequence). Trimming took 3 bases from V and 6 from J; bases not matched to a gene: 10. CDR3 in amino acids: CSASGPGGRRNEQFF. The CDR3 DNA reads TGCAGTGCTAGTGGTCCGGGGGGGCGGCGCAATGAGCAGTTCTTC.

V is TRBV15 and J is TRBJ2-3, with 8 nucleotides matching TRBD2. The CDR3 sequence is 16 residues long. The ends lost 2 bases at V and 3 bases at J; junction bases unmatched: 7. The germline V gene encodes CDR1 LNHNV and CDR2 YYDKDF (reference sequence). DNA for the CDR3: TGTGCCACCAGCAGATACAGCGGGGGTGTTACAGATACGCAGTATTTT. Its translation is CATSRYSGGVTDTQYF.

This clonotype was counted at least ten times. This chain joins TRBV20-1 and TRBJ2-3; 7 bases are a match to TRBD2. The CDR3 contains 12 residues. The junction had 5 bases not matched to a gene; V was cut back by 5 bases and J by 6 bases. Germline V gene sequence: CDR1 DFQATT, CDR2 SNEGSKA (reference sequence). The CDR3 nucleotides read TGCAGTGCTGTCGGGCGGGGGGATACGCAGTATTTT. Amino acids: CSAVGRGDTQYF.

This clonotype was counted at least ten times. The chain employs TRBV7-8 and TRBJ1-2; D possibly corresponds to TRBD1 (5 bases). Trimming removed 4 bases at V and 6 bases at J, with 9 bases between. Looked up from germline, CDR1 is SGHVS and CDR2 is FQNEAQ. This CDR3 comprises 12 residues. CDR3 sequence (DNA): TGTGCCAGCAGCTCACCGGGACATGGCTACACCTTC. The encoded protein is CASSSPGHGYTF.

This clonotype was seen a few times. The rearrangement links TRBV20-1 to TRBJ1-1, with D possibly being TRBD1 (6 bases). V was trimmed by 6 bases and J by 1 base, leaving 15 bases between them. There are 14 residues in the CDR3. Germline assignment: CDR1 DFQATT and CDR2 SNEGSKA (reference sequence). The CDR3: CSAPDGTKNTEAFF. As DNA, the CDR3 is TGCAGTGCCCCTGACGGGACAAAGAACACTGAAGCTTTCTTT.

This clonotype was detected a few times. CDR3 sequence reads: CASSRTEKTSGAYTYEQYF. The DNA of the CDR3 is TGTGCCAGCAGCCGGACCGAGAAGACTAGCGGGGCCTATACCTACGAGCAGTACTTC. The chain couples TRBV7-9 to TRBJ2-7; 11 bases fit TRBD2. The CDR3 totals 19 residues. V dropped 5 bases and J dropped 2; count of bases not matched to a gene: 17. Germline lookup yields CDR1 SEHNR and CDR2 FQNEAQ (reference sequence).